The sequence of this TCR beta chain was determined in a study of T cell responses to AZD1222 COVID-19 vaccine. Whole-study findings and limits: CD4 TCRs linked to vaccination spanned spike, dominating at 160-218 and 743-854. Most donors were white British, females outnumbered males, and clonal diversity was possibly underestimated.

CDR1 is SNHLY, CDR2 FYNNEI, per germline. V lost 5 bases and J lost 3; bases outside the gene matches: 4. This CDR3 is 15 amino acids long. The sample holds one count of this clone. No antigen is known for it. Data came from immunoSEQ multiplex PCR; TCRdb stores just in-frame clones and leaves some out. Altogether over 65,000 clones are present, around 73% being singletons, with the ten largest covering 21%. The receptor was isolated from an adult in good health. This specimen consisted of peripheral blood, obtained on day 0 of AZD1222 vaccination. The chain joins TRBV2 to TRBJ1-5, with TRBD1 matching 10 bases. The CDR3 here is CASSPDRGVNQPQHF. CDR3 nucleotides: TGTGCCAGCAGTCCGGACAGGGGGGTCAATCAGCCCCAGCATTTT.